A selection of T cell receptor beta chains follows, all from one sample in a study of T cell changes during pregnancy in multiple sclerosis. Clones were sequenced by immunoSEQ multiplex PCR, and TCRdb holds only the in-frame ones, with some missing. The sample has about 110,000 clones; more than 80% are singletons. The sample here was peripheral blood, taken before pregnancy. The receptors derive from a female donor with multiple sclerosis, enrolled in a pregnancy study. Each CDR3 is given with its conserved first and last residue. D genes are given only for firm matches. Clone size is given for some rows only: seen once, a few or many times, or a class if the clone is expanded.

v_gene,j_gene,d_gene,abundance,CDR3aa,CDR3nt
TRBV6-6,TRBJ1-1,.,.,CASSSLGEAFF,TGTGCCAGCAGTTCCCTCGGGGAAGCTTTCTTT
TRBV7-9,TRBJ1-2,TRBD1,once,CASSLGQGAEGYTF,TGTGCCAGCAGCCTCGGGCAGGGGGCGGAAGGCTACACCTTC
TRBV28,TRBJ2-5,TRBD2,.,CASLGERERVRAEETQYF,TGTGCCAGTCTGGGGGAGCGGGAGAGGGTGCGGGCAGAGGAGACCCAGTACTTC
TRBV29-1,TRBJ2-2,TRBD1,.,CSVHQTGMWTGELFF,TGCAGCGTCCATCAGACAGGGATGTGGACCGGGGAGCTGTTTTTT
TRBV6-5,TRBJ2-7,TRBD2,.,CASSRLAGVTYEQYF,TGTGCCAGCAGTCGACTAGCGGGGGTTACCTACGAGCAGTACTTC
TRBV5-1,TRBJ1-2,TRBD1,.,CASSSAQGQGYTF,TGCGCCAGCAGCTCGGCTCAGGGACAGGGCTACACCTTC
TRBV27,TRBJ2-3,.,.,CASSPTVNTDTQYF,TGTGCCAGCAGTCCCACGGTTAACACAGATACGCAGTATTTT
TRBV9,TRBJ1-1,TRBD1,.,CASSTRQGGNTEAFF,TGTGCCAGCAGCACTCGACAGGGTGGTAACACTGAAGCTTTCTTT
TRBV27,TRBJ2-7,.,.,CASSSIAGSYEQYF,TGTGCCAGCAGTTCAATCGCGGGCTCCTACGAGCAGTACTTC
TRBV30,TRBJ2-7,.,once,CAWSKGGQSYEQYF,TGTGCCTGGAGTAAGGGGGGACAGTCCTACGAGCAGTACTTC
TRBV5-1,TRBJ2-7,TRBD1,.,CASSPGQGLNEQYF,TGCGCCAGCAGCCCGGGACAGGGGTTGAACGAGCAGTACTTC
TRBV6-5,TRBJ1-1,.,.,CASSLGHANTEAFF,TGTGCCAGCAGCCTCGGACACGCGAACACTGAAGCTTTCTTT
TRBV18,TRBJ2-7,TRBD1,once,CASSLQQGPRSYEQYF,TGTGCCAGCTCTCTGCAACAGGGGCCACGTTCCTACGAGCAGTACTTC
TRBV18,TRBJ1-6,.,.,CASSLTGVSYNSPLHF,TGTGCCAGCTCACTGACAGGTGTCTCCTATAATTCACCCCTCCACTTT
TRBV25-1,TRBJ2-3,.,.,CASSPLGIIASDTQYF,TGTGCCAGCAGTCCCCTAGGTATCATCGCTTCGGATACGCAGTATTTT
TRBV4-2,TRBJ1-2,.,.,CASSQDGLTLNYGYTF,TGTGCCAGCAGCCAAGATGGACTTACACTTAACTATGGCTACACCTTC
TRBV6-1,TRBJ2-7,TRBD2,.,CASSEEASGSHEQYF,TGTGCCAGCAGTGAAGAAGCTAGCGGGAGTCACGAGCAGTACTTC
TRBV27,TRBJ2-3,.,once,CASRYSGGTDTQYF,TGTGCCAGCAGATATTCAGGGGGGACAGATACGCAGTATTTT
TRBV4-2,TRBJ2-3,.,once,CASSQETAARDTQYF,TGTGCCAGCAGCCAAGAGACTGCTGCGAGGGATACGCAGTATTTT
TRBV5-6,TRBJ2-2,.,.,CASSLGPPPGTGELFF,TGTGCCAGCAGCCTGGGGCCCCCCCCGGGCACCGGGGAGCTGTTTTTT
TRBV19,TRBJ2-7,.,.,CASKLSAGAYEQYF,TGTGCCAGTAAATTAAGCGCCGGAGCCTACGAGCAGTACTTC
TRBV7-8,TRBJ1-3,.,once,CASSLRDTTGPSGNTIYF,TGTGCCAGCAGCTTACGGGACACAACCGGACCCTCTGGAAACACCATATATTTT
TRBV2,TRBJ2-1,.,few,CASRNTGEQFF,TGTGCCAGCAGAAACACGGGTGAGCAGTTCTTC
TRBV7-9,TRBJ2-7,TRBD2,.,CASSLGLAGGEQYF,TGTGCCAGCAGCCTGGGACTAGCGGGTGGCGAGCAGTACTTC
TRBV6-6,TRBJ2-2,.,.,CASSLASGGELFF,TGTGCCAGCAGCCTAGCAAGCGGCGGGGAGCTGTTTTTT
TRBV28,TRBJ2-7,.,.,CASSLFGTSYEQYF,TGTGCCAGCAGTTTATTCGGGACATCCTACGAGCAGTACTTC
TRBV27,TRBJ2-7,.,.,CASSLSGLLYEQYF,TGTGCCAGCAGTTTATCAGGACTCCTCTACGAGCAGTACTTC
TRBV28,TRBJ1-2,.,once,CASSLDGSDAYGYTF,TGTGCCAGCAGTTTAGATGGGAGTGACGCCTATGGCTACACCTTC
TRBV15,TRBJ2-3,TRBD2,.,CATSRGTSGLTDTQYF,TGTGCCACCAGCAGGGGGACTAGCGGCCTTACAGATACGCAGTATTTT
TRBV4-3,TRBJ2-7,.,once,CASSHQTGHLPREQYF,TGCGCCAGCAGCCATCAAACGGGACACCTCCCTCGCGAGCAGTACTTC
TRBV18,TRBJ1-1,.,once,CASSLESGGGLGTEAFF,TGTGCCAGCTCCCTGGAGTCTGGGGGGGGACTGGGCACTGAAGCTTTCTTT
TRBV19,TRBJ2-5,TRBD2,.,CASRGGLASETQYF,TGTGCCAGTAGGGGCGGACTAGCCAGTGAGACCCAGTACTTC
TRBV7-2,TRBJ1-1,.,.,CASTRAGAGVNTEAFF,TGTGCCAGCACTCGGGCAGGGGCGGGGGTGAACACTGAAGCTTTCTTT
TRBV7-6,TRBJ2-7,TRBD1,.,CASSQYPGQPYEQYF,TGTGCCAGCAGCCAGTACCCGGGACAGCCCTACGAGCAGTACTTC
TRBV7-3,TRBJ2-3,.,.,CASSPPFNTQYF,TGTGCCAGCAGCCCCCCCTTTAATACGCAGTATTTT
TRBV28,TRBJ2-3,TRBD1,.,CASSFYRGTDTQYF,TGTGCCAGCAGTTTTTACAGGGGAACAGATACGCAGTATTTT
TRBV9,TRBJ1-4,.,.,CASSETQTARNEKLFF,TGTGCCAGCAGCGAAACCCAGACAGCCCGTAATGAAAAACTGTTTTTT
TRBV13,TRBJ2-2,.,.,CASSWSGRNTGELFF,TGTGCCAGCAGCTGGAGCGGGCGCAACACCGGGGAGCTGTTTTTT
TRBV27,TRBJ1-1,TRBD1,.,CASSPRQGAWGTEAFF,TGTGCCAGCAGTCCCCGACAGGGGGCCTGGGGCACTGAAGCTTTCTTT
TRBV9,TRBJ2-1,.,.,CASSVSTGQRNEQFF,TGTGCCAGCAGCGTTTCTACGGGACAAAGAAATGAGCAGTTCTTC
TRBV2,TRBJ1-2,.,.,CASVPRAVYGYTF,TGTGCCAGCGTCCCGAGGGCAGTCTATGGCTACACCTTC
TRBV27,TRBJ2-7,TRBD1,once,CASSGRRDRGLYEQYF,TGTGCCAGCAGTGGGCGACGGGACAGGGGGCTATACGAGCAGTACTTC
TRBV7-9,TRBJ2-7,TRBD2,.,CASSLRGIEQYF,TGTGCCAGCAGCTTGCGGGGGATCGAGCAGTACTTC